This TCR beta chain was recorded in a study of circulating CD8 cells and anti-PD-1 response in melanoma. Background on the study: Seven of 13 melanoma patients received first-line anti-PD-1 therapy.

The study, taken as a whole, reports: Published repertoire comparisons used only baseline and M1 samples.

Live CD3+CD8+TCRalphabeta+ cells were sorted into four subsets by PD-1 and/or TIGIT. TCR libraries were prepared from roughly 15 ng of total RNA with the QIAseq Immune Repertoire TCR panel. MiXCR was run by TCRdb on the reads, yielding one entry per CDR3 protein. The sample lists about 670 distinct CDR3 sequences; approximately 5% were seen once. This clonotype is medium-sized in the sample. Its matching antigen is unknown. V was trimmed by 3 bases and J by 0 bases, leaving 18 bases between them. Germline CDR1 and CDR2: LNHDA and SQIVND (reference sequence). This CDR3 region has 17 residues. The source is a human donor with melanoma. The chain has TRBV19 and TRBJ2-7, with D possibly matching TRBD2 (6 bases). The source was CD8+ T cells from PBMCs, collected at baseline or after one month of anti-PD-1 therapy (not recorded which). The CDR3 here is CASSIDPRRVNSYEQYF. CDR3 DNA sequence: TGTGCCAGTAGTATCGATCCTCGGAGGGTAAACTCCTACGAGCAGTACTTC.